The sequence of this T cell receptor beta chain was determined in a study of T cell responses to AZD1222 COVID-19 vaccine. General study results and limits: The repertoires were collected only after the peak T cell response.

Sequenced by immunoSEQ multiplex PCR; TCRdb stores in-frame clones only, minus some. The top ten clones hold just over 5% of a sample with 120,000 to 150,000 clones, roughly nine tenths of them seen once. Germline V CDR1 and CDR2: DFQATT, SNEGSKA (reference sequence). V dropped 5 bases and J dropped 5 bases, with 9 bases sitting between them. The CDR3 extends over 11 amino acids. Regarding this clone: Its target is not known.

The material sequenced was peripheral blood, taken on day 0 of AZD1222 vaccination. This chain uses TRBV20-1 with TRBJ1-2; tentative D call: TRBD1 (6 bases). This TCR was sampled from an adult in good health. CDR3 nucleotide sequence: TGCAGTGCTTGGGGGCTGTATGGCTACACCTTC. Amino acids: CSAWGLYGYTF.